One and the same sample provided the 13 T cell receptor beta chains below, sequenced in a study of early T cells in non-severe SARS-CoV-2 infection. TCRdb analysed the 5' RACE reads with MiXCR anew, one entry per CDR3 protein. The table shows about 76,000 distinct CDR3 sequences, with about 10% occurring only once. What was sequenced was whole blood. These receptors were taken from an adult who was a healthcare worker with PCR-confirmed SARS-CoV-2 infection or an uninfected control (not recorded which).

The table lists this clonotype with a few counts. The chain is built from TRBV6-6 and TRBJ1-3; D might be TRBD1 (6 bases). Trimming pared 5 bases from V and 7 bases from J, leaving 15 bases between. The CDR3 totals 14 residues. CDR1 MNHNY and CDR2 SVGAGI come from the germline V gene (reference sequence). The CDR3 protein is CASSPPGGANTIYF. The CDR3, as DNA: TGTGCCAGCAGTCCCCCGGGGGGGGCCAACACCATATATTTT.

The rearrangement links TRBV7-9 to TRBJ2-5; D perhaps matches TRBD2 (7 bases). CDR3 size: 15 residues. The germline V and J ends were trimmed by 5 bases and 4 bases, with 17 bases remaining between them. Germline assignment: CDR1 SEHNR and CDR2 FQNEAQ (reference sequence). CDR3 loop: CASSPSWEGGETQYF. Written as DNA, the CDR3 is TGTGCCAGCAGCCCGTCGTGGGAGGGGGGAGAGACCCAGTACTTC.

A note on this clonotype: The junction shows a germline mismatch at one end, possibly a read error. The chain recombines TRBV7-7 with TRBJ2-1, with unresolved D. The CDR3 is made up of 14 amino acids. CDR1 is SSHAT, CDR2 FNYEAQ, per germline (reference sequence). The CDR3 reads CASSPDGRHNEQFF. The CDR3, as DNA: TGTGCTAGCAGCCCGGACGGACGGCACAATGAGCAGTTCTTC. The variable domain in full, with the rest retrieved from reference TRBV7-7 and TRBJ2-1, is GAGVSQSPRYKVTKRGQDVTLRCDPISSHATLYWYQQALGQGPEFLTYFNYEAQPDKSGLPSDRFSAERPEGSISTLTIQRTEQRDSAMYRCASSPDGRHNEQFFGPGTRLTVL.

This clonotype was recorded a few times. The J gene is TRBJ2-2, the V gene TRBV7-2; D remains ambiguous. The germline V gene has CDR1 SGHTA and CDR2 FQGNSA. The germline V and J ends were trimmed by 0 bases and 7 bases, with 12 bases remaining between them. The CDR3 consists of 15 residues. The DNA of the CDR3 is TGTGCCAGCAGCTTAGCTGGGATAGGAAACGGGGAGCTGTTTTTT. Its translation: CASSLAGIGNGELFF.

Many counts were recorded for this clonotype. The V gene is TRBV18, the J gene TRBJ1-1; no clear D. This CDR3 has 16 residues. Trimming pared 5 bases from V and 1 base from J, leaving 17 bases between. Germline V lookup: CDR1 KGHSH, CDR2 LQKENI. The CDR3: CASSRPGSLRNTEAFF. The DNA of the CDR3 is TGTGCCAGCTCAAGGCCGGGATCCCTTCGGAACACTGAAGCTTTCTTT. The variable domain in full, with the rest retrieved from reference TRBV18 and TRBJ1-1, is NAGVMQNPRHLVRRRGQEARLRCSPMKGHSHVYWYRQLPEEGLKFMVYLQKENIIDESGMPKERFSAEFPKEGPSILRIQQVVRGDSAAYFCASSRPGSLRNTEAFFGQGTRLTVV.

This clonotype was seen at least ten times. The V call is TRBV7-3, the J call TRBJ2-7, with 8 bases identical to TRBD2. From germline, CDR1 is SGHTA and CDR2 FQGTGA. Losses at the gene ends were 3 bases for V and 6 bases for J; bases not matched to a gene: 7. The CDR3 covers 14 residues. CDR3 in amino acids: CASSFGLAIGEQYF. The CDR3 DNA is TGTGCCAGCAGCTTCGGACTAGCAATCGGCGAGCAGTACTTC. Looking up the rest from reference TRBV7-3 and TRBJ2-7 gives the full variable domain: GAGVSQTPSNKVTEKGKYVELRCDPISGHTALYWYRQSLGQGPEFLIYFQGTGAADDSGLPNDRFFAVRPEGSVSTLKIQRTERGDSAVYLCASSFGLAIGEQYFGPGTRLTVT.

This sequence joins TRBV30 and TRBJ2-2, with D possibly being TRBD1 or TRBD2 (5 bases each). The CDR3 covers 17 residues. Germline CDR1 GTSNPN, CDR2 SVGIG (reference sequence). V was clipped by 0 bases and J by 7 bases, with 21 bases between them. CDR3 in amino acids: CAWSVRGWGEDNGELFF. CDR3 nucleotides: TGTGCCTGGAGTGTACGAGGGTGGGGTGAGGACAACGGGGAGCTGTTTTTT.

The chain is built from TRBV15 and TRBJ2-3, with D perhaps assigned TRBD1 or TRBD2 (5 bases each). Between the trimmed V and J ends, which lost 5 bases and 4 bases, there was a span of 10 bases. The germline gives CDR1 LNHNV, CDR2 YYDKDF (reference sequence). This CDR3 has 13 residues. CDR3 loop: CATSPGRADTQYF. CDR3 bases: TGTGCCACCAGCCCGGGGCGGGCAGATACGCAGTATTTT.

The CDR3 region has the DNA TGTGCCAGCAGCCCGGCTCTAGCGGGGGGCACAGATACGCAGTATTTT. Amino acid sequence: CASSPALAGGTDTQYF. The gene calls are TRBV6-2 or TRBV6-3 and TRBJ2-3; 10 nucleotides match TRBD2. There are 16 residues in the CDR3. The germline V gene encodes CDR1 MNHEY and CDR2 SVGEGT. V lost 6 bases, J lost 1 base, and 7 bases stayed unmatched.

This clonotype was seen more than once but under ten times. CDR3 protein: CASSGQGFSEKLFF. The CDR3 DNA reads TGTGCCAGCAGCGGACAGGGGTTCAGTGAAAAACTGTTTTTT. The V call is TRBV11-2, the J call TRBJ1-4; 9 bases align to TRBD1. The V gene end was trimmed by 5 bases and the J gene end by 7 bases; junction bases not matched to a gene: 5. CDR1 and CDR2 (germline): SGHAT, FQNNGV. The CDR3 is 14 residues long.

This clonotype showed up many times. The rearrangement joins TRBV20-1 to TRBJ1-1, with no clear D. This CDR3 region has 13 residues. Germline V gene sequence: CDR1 DFQATT, CDR2 SNEGSKA (reference sequence). Trimming cost V 5 bases and J 1 base, with 11 bases left between them. As DNA, the CDR3 is TGCAGTGCTCCCCCCCGGAAGAACACTGAAGCTTTCTTT. It codes for CSAPPRKNTEAFF.

The chain is built from TRBV6-6 and TRBJ1-2; 9 bases are a match to TRBD1. Per the germline V gene, CDR1 is MNHNY and CDR2 is SVGAGI (reference sequence). J gave up 7 bases and V 6 bases, and 18 bases lay outside the gene matches. The CDR3 sequence is 17 residues long. The CDR3 DNA reads as TGTGCCAGCAGACCACCGGGACAGGGCCCCATGGGGCTTGGCTACACCTTC. Its protein product is CASRPPGQGPMGLGYTF.

In this sample, this clonotype turned up many times. The chain uses TRBV12-3 or TRBV12-4 and TRBJ1-4; no clear D gene. Trimming cost V 7 bases and J 0 bases, with 21 bases left between them. The CDR3 runs 18 residues. The CDR3 protein is CASNGPPGSGPTNEKLFF. The DNA for the CDR3 is TGTGCCAGCAACGGGCCCCCGGGCTCGGGCCCAACTAATGAAAAACTGTTTTTT.